This TCR beta chain originates from a study of shared T cell receptors in the human thymus. Germline V CDR1 and CDR2: SGDLS, YYNGEE. V gave up 4 bases and J gave up 8 bases, with 12 bases separating them. This CDR3 contains 12 residues. This clone was observed a handful of times. The data were produced by immunoSEQ multiplex PCR, yet TCRdb's version contains in-frame clones alone and is incomplete. Found here are about 380,000 clones, 95% of them singletons; the top ten hold about 0.02%. V and J are TRBV9 and TRBJ1-1, with no clear D. This clonotype originated in a human donor. The sequencing sample was made of thymocytes. CDR3 protein: CASSPQIGEAFF. The DNA for the CDR3 is TGTGCCAGCAGCCCACAAATCGGGGAAGCTTTCTTT.